The 6 T cell receptor beta chains in this list originate from one sample, sequenced in a study of tumour-infiltrating T cells in Burkitt lymphoma. Some clones are missing from TCRdb's copy, which holds only in-frame ones; the method was immunoSEQ multiplex PCR. The sample lists 11,000 to 15,000 clones; 85% were seen once. The sample was tumor tissue. The receptors here all came from a human donor with diffuse large B-cell lymphoma.

This sequence joins TRBV9 and TRBJ1-2, with 7 positions matching TRBD1. The CDR3 runs 13 residues. The germline gives CDR1 SGDLS, CDR2 YYNGEE. The V gene end was trimmed by 3 bases and the J gene end by 8 bases; junction bases not matched to a gene: 7. CDR3 in DNA: TGTGCCAGCAGCGGAGGGGGCGGGTCCGGCTACACCTTC. It codes for CASSGGGGSGYTF. Complete variable domain (other parts from reference TRBV9 and TRBJ1-2): DSGVTQTPKHLITATGQRVTLRCSPRSGDLSVYWYQQSLDQGLQFLIQYYNGEERAKGNILERFSAQQFPDLHSELNLSSLELGDSALYFCASSGGGGSGYTFGSGTRLTVV.

The chain has TRBV19 and TRBJ1-1; D remains ambiguous. Germline lookup yields CDR1 LNHDA and CDR2 SQIVND (reference sequence). V lost 5 bases to trimming and J lost 7 bases, with 14 bases between them. The CDR3 has 13 residues. This CDR3 reads CASSVDAANEAFF. The CDR3 bases are TGTGCCAGTAGTGTGGACGCGGCGAATGAAGCTTTCTTT.

V and J are TRBV10-3 and TRBJ1-2; maybe TRBD1 (6 bases). The CDR3 extends over 13 amino acids. Germline CDR1 ENHRY, CDR2 SYGVKD. Trimming pared 3 bases from V and 2 bases from J, leaving 7 bases between. The CDR3 DNA reads as TGTGCCATCAGTGAAGACAGGAACTATGGCTACACCTTC. It codes for CAISEDRNYGYTF.

The V gene is TRBV18, the J gene TRBJ2-7, with TRBD2 identical over 7 bases. Trimming removed 3 bases from V and 0 bases from J; junction bases left unmatched: 8. CDR1 is KGHSH and CDR2 is LQKENI in the germline V gene. This CDR3 contains 16 residues. CDR3 coding DNA: TGTGCCAGCTCACCCACCACTAGCGACCTCTCCTACGAGCAGTACTTC. It translates to CASSPTTSDLSYEQYF.

CDR3 in DNA: TGCGCCAGCAGCCAAGCAACAGGAATCTCTGGAAACACCATATATTTT. It codes for CASSQATGISGNTIYF. This sequence joins TRBV4-3 and TRBJ1-3; D may be TRBD1 (5 bases). Deletions cut 1 base from V and 0 bases from J, with 10 bases between. This CDR3 has 16 amino acids. CDR1 is LGHNA, CDR2 YSLEER, per germline.

The chain employs TRBV6-6 and TRBJ2-7, with a possible D match to TRBD2 (5 bases). CDR1 and CDR2 (germline): MNHNY, SVGAGI (reference sequence). There are 16 residues in the CDR3. Trimming pared 6 bases from V and 0 bases from J, leaving 18 bases between. The CDR3 sequence is CASSLMTNIVSYEQYF. The DNA for the CDR3 is TGTGCCAGCAGCTTAATGACTAACATAGTCTCCTACGAGCAGTACTTC.